Each of the 18 T cell receptor beta chains below was sequenced from the same sample in a study of blood T cell repertoires in COVID-19. This table comes from immunoSEQ multiplex PCR, and its TCRdb copy is limited to in-frame clones, with some not included. The sample has about 170,000 clones, around 83% seen once. Sequencing used PBMCs or T cells enriched from blood (not recorded which). The receptors stem from a woman aged 45-65 years in a cohort exposed to, infected with or recovered from COVID-19 (not recorded which).

This clone was counted only a few times. The sample holds other DNA sequences that translate to the same CDR3. The chain is built from TRBV5-1 and TRBJ1-1; a possible D gene is TRBD1 (5 bases). The CDR3 length is 14 residues. With 4 bases removed from V and 0 bases from J, the gap between germline ends came to 10 bases. Germline CDR1 is SGHRS and CDR2 is YFSETQ. CDR3 sequence: CASSPDTLNTEAFF. The CDR3 DNA reads as TGCGCCAGCAGCCCGGACACGTTGAACACTGAAGCTTTCTTT.

The genes are TRBV9 and TRBJ2-6; 7 bases align to TRBD1. CDR1 is SGDLS and CDR2 is YYNGEE in the germline V gene. Trimming at V came to 3 bases and at J to 4 bases, leaving 10 bases not matched to a gene. The CDR3 loop spans 17 amino acids. DNA for the CDR3: TGTGCCAGCAGCGGCACAGGGGCCACCGGAGGGGCCAACGTCCTGACTTTC. It is translated as CASSGTGATGGANVLTF.

This chain links TRBV9 with TRBJ1-5, with 11 bases that match TRBD1. V was clipped by 3 bases and J by 6 bases; unmatched bases: 11. The V gene's germline CDR1 is SGDLS and CDR2 YYNGEE. The CDR3 has 17 amino acids. The DNA of the CDR3 is TGTGCCAGCAGCGCCGAAGGACAGGGGGCTGGTATTCAGCCCCAGCATTTT. Its translation is CASSAEGQGAGIQPQHF.

This clone was counted a single time. The chain has TRBV6-5 and TRBJ2-1, with TRBD1 identical over 7 bases. The V gene end was trimmed by 6 bases and the J gene end by 7 bases; junction bases not matched to a gene: 12. Germline V lookup: CDR1 MNHEY, CDR2 SVGAGI. CDR3 length equals 15 residues. The CDR3 region is CASRTRGQLSNEQFF. CDR3 DNA sequence: TGTGCCAGCAGGACACGGGGACAGTTATCAAATGAGCAGTTCTTC.

The chain has TRBV7-8 and TRBJ1-1, with TRBD1 matching over 7 bases. J lost 1 base, V lost 5 bases, and 1 base had no gene match. This CDR3 has 13 amino acids. CDR1 SGHVS and CDR2 FQNEAQ come from the germline V gene. DNA for the CDR3: TGTGCCAGCAGCCGGGACAGGAACACTGAAGCTTTCTTT. As protein: CASSRDRNTEAFF.

V usage is TRBV7-2 and J usage is TRBJ2-3, with TRBD2 matching 12 bases. CDR1 and CDR2 (germline): SGHTA, FQGNSA. V was pared by 3 bases and J by 5 bases, with 9 bases of the junction left unmatched. The CDR3 is 17 residues long. The CDR3, as DNA: TGTGCCAGCAGCTTTTGGCTAGCGGGGGGGCTCCAAGATACGCAGTATTTT. Its translation is CASSFWLAGGLQDTQYF.

Here the CDR3 reads CASSFHRTGEYEQYF. The CDR3 DNA is TGTGCCAGCAGTTTCCACAGGACAGGGGAATACGAGCAGTACTTC. This chain uses TRBV28 with TRBJ2-7; 9 bases fit TRBD1. Germline loops: CDR1 MDHEN, CDR2 SYDVKM. The ends lost 3 bases at V and 4 bases at J; junction bases unmatched: 7. There are 15 residues in the CDR3.

The V and J genes are TRBV25-1 and TRBJ1-6, with D maybe TRBD1 (6 bases). V lost 2 bases and J lost 7, with 12 bases in between. CDR3 length: 15 residues. Germline lookup yields CDR1 MGHDK and CDR2 SYGVNS. CDR3 loop: CASSEGQGTNSPLHF. Written as DNA, the CDR3 is TGTGCCAGCAGTGAAGGTCAGGGGACCAATTCACCCCTCCACTTT.

This chain connects TRBV27 to TRBJ1-1; 8 positions agree with TRBD1. V dropped 5 bases and J dropped 6; count of bases not matched to a gene: 8. The length of the CDR3 is 14 residues. Germline V gene lookup returns CDR1 MNHEY and CDR2 SMNVEV (reference sequence). CDR3 protein: CASSLRTGKPEAFF. Here the CDR3 DNA reads TGTGCCAGCAGTCTCCGGACAGGGAAACCTGAAGCTTTCTTT.

Notes on this clone: A read error may account for a junction end that differs from germline. The chain has TRBV20-1 and TRBJ2-7; a possible D gene is TRBD2 (7 bases). Germline assignment: CDR1 DFQATT and CDR2 SNEGSKA (reference sequence). The CDR3 loop spans 17 amino acids. CDR3 bases: TGCAGTGCTAGTGTCGTGGGCGGGGGCGAAATCTCCGACGAGCAGTACTTC. Residues: CSASVVGGGEISDEQYF.

The chain couples TRBV27 to TRBJ2-3; D gene uncertain. CDR1 is MNHEY, CDR2 SMNVEV, per germline (reference sequence). This CDR3 is 14 amino acids long. V lost 6 bases and J lost 1, with 11 bases in between. CDR3 amino acids: CASSLSRGTDTQYF. The DNA for the CDR3 is TGTGCCAGCAGCCTTTCCCGGGGCACAGATACGCAGTATTTT.

This clone has just one count. The gene calls are TRBV10-2 and TRBJ2-7; D ambiguous. Germline V gene data show CDR1 as WSHSY and CDR2 as SAAADI. V was trimmed by 3 bases and J by 4 bases, leaving 10 bases between them. The CDR3 sequence is 13 residues long. CDR3 nucleotides: TGCGCCAGCAGTGAAGTTCCACGGTACGAGCAGTACTTC. As protein: CASSEVPRYEQYF.

The chain carries TRBV5-1 and TRBJ2-3; a weak D match, TRBD2 (6 bases). Germline V CDR1 and CDR2: SGHRS, YFSETQ. CDR3 size: 15 residues. Deletions cut 3 bases from V and 3 bases from J, with 14 bases between. CDR3 in amino acids: CASSYYSAGTDTQYF. The CDR3 DNA sequence: TGCGCCAGCAGCTACTACTCCGCGGGGACAGATACGCAGTATTTT.

CDR3 sequence: CASSPPTPGTEAFF. The CDR3 DNA reads as TGTGCCAGCTCGCCTCCTACACCGGGCACTGAAGCTTTCTTT. The rearrangement uses TRBV18 and TRBJ1-1, with D unresolved. Per the germline V gene, CDR1 is KGHSH and CDR2 is LQKENI. Trimming pared 6 bases from V and 4 bases from J, leaving 15 bases between. This CDR3 contains 14 residues.

The chain joins TRBV5-6 to TRBJ1-5; no definite D call. This CDR3 has 13 residues. CDR1 and CDR2 (germline): SGHDT, YYEEEE. Trimming shortened V by 3 bases and J by 1 base, and 5 bases separated the two germline ends. This CDR3 is CASSSGSNQPQHF. DNA of the CDR3: TGTGCCAGCAGCTCTGGCAGCAATCAGCCCCAGCATTTT.

V and J are TRBV19 and TRBJ2-7, with D perhaps TRBD1 (6 bases). The length of the CDR3 is 13 residues. Germline lookup yields CDR1 LNHDA and CDR2 SQIVND (reference sequence). V lost 5 bases to trimming and J lost 5 bases, with 13 bases between them. The CDR3 DNA is TGTGCCAGTAGTTCAATCAGGGGCCACGAGCAGTACTTC. Translating it yields CASSSIRGHEQYF.

V and J are TRBV11-1 and TRBJ2-5; 7 positions match TRBD1. The CDR3 contains 15 residues. Germline CDR1 and CDR2: SGHAT and FQDESV (reference sequence). V shed 5 bases and J 1 base; nucleotides not matched to a gene: 7. CDR3: CASSTQTGPQETQYF. The CDR3 region has the DNA TGTGCCAGCAGCACACAGACAGGGCCCCAAGAGACCCAGTACTTC.

This clone has at least ten counts. The chain employs TRBV24-1 and TRBJ1-5; TRBD1 matches 10 bases. CDR1 and CDR2 (germline): KGHDR, SFDVKD. After removal of 2 bases from V and 11 bases from J, the junction contained 11 bases not matched to a gene. The CDR3 totals 16 residues. CDR3 DNA: TGTGCCACCAGTGATTCCCAGACAGGGGGCTCGGAGGCCCAGCATTTT. Translated, it gives CATSDSQTGGSEAQHF.